Following are 18 T cell receptor beta chains from one sample sequenced in a study of blood T cell repertoires in COVID-19. Assay used: immunoSEQ multiplex PCR; TCRdb lists only in-frame clones, some missing. The sample records 150,000 to 200,000 clones, 90% being singletons. Material: peripheral blood. The receptors stem from a man in his fifties or sixties with active or convalescent COVID-19.

The chain couples TRBV5-8 to TRBJ2-7; a possible D gene is TRBD1 (5 bases). CDR3 length equals 13 residues. Germline V gene lookup returns CDR1 SGHTS and CDR2 YDEGEE. With 2 bases removed from V and 6 bases from J, the gap between germline ends came to 12 bases. In DNA form, the CDR3 reads TGTGCCAGCAGCTTTTATGGTCAGGGCGAGCAGTACTTC. Its translation is CASSFYGQGEQYF.

The V gene is TRBV18, the J gene TRBJ2-7, with D uncertain. The V end lost 3 bases, the J end lost 4 bases, and 13 bases lay between the germline ends. Germline V gene data show CDR1 as KGHSH and CDR2 as LQKENI. This CDR3 is built from 14 residues. CDR3 region: CASSPPVSGYEQYF. The DNA for the CDR3 is TGTGCCAGCTCACCCCCGGTTAGTGGTTACGAGCAGTACTTC.

The rearrangement links TRBV5-1 to TRBJ2-5; TRBD2 matches at 11 bases. The germline CDR1 and CDR2 sequences are SGHRS and YFSETQ. J was trimmed by 4 bases and V by 4 bases; bases with no gene match: 6. There are 15 residues in the CDR3. Here the CDR3 DNA reads TGCGCCAGCAGCAGACTAGCGGGATCGCCAGAGACCCAGTACTTC. Translating it yields CASSRLAGSPETQYF.

The rearrangement joins TRBV19 to TRBJ2-7; 10 bases fit TRBD2. Losses at the gene ends were 5 bases for V and 2 bases for J; bases not matched to a gene: 15. Germline V lookup: CDR1 LNHDA, CDR2 SQIVND (reference sequence). The CDR3 extends over 18 amino acids. The CDR3 nucleotides are TGTGCCAGTAGTCTTGGACTAGCGGTTGGTAAAAGGGCCTACGAGCAGTACTTC. This gives the protein CASSLGLAVGKRAYEQYF.

This chain joins TRBV9 and TRBJ2-2, with 9 bases that match TRBD1. V shed 2 bases, J shed 0 bases, and the junction held 5 bases outside the gene matches. The germline CDR1 and CDR2 sequences are SGDLS and YYNGEE. The CDR3 extends over 17 amino acids. This CDR3 reads CASSVTRTGANTGELFF. CDR3 in DNA: TGTGCCAGCAGCGTGACAAGGACAGGGGCGAACACCGGGGAGCTGTTTTTT.

The chain carries TRBV5-6 and TRBJ2-1; TRBD2 agrees at 12 bases. Germline V gene lookup returns CDR1 SGHDT and CDR2 YYEEEE. The length of the CDR3 is 17 residues. The junction had 7 bases not matched to a gene; V was cut back by 4 bases and J by 2 bases. The CDR3 DNA sequence: TGTGCCAGCAGCCAAGAGACTAGCGGGAGTACCTACAATGAGCAGTTCTTC. Its translation: CASSQETSGSTYNEQFF.

The V and J genes are TRBV7-9 and TRBJ1-4, with 11 bases fitting TRBD1. There are 15 residues in the CDR3. The germline CDR1 and CDR2 sequences are SEHNR and FQNEAQ (reference sequence). V was clipped by 5 bases and J by 10 bases; unmatched bases: 9. The CDR3 protein is CASSAGQGALGKLFF. In DNA, the CDR3 is TGTGCCAGCAGCGCCGGACAGGGGGCGCTAGGAAAACTGTTTTTT.

This sequence joins TRBV29-1 and TRBJ1-1; 8 bases fit TRBD1. V shed 6 bases, J shed 4 bases, and the junction held 10 bases outside the gene matches. CDR1 is SQVTM, CDR2 ANQGSEA, per germline. The CDR3 extends over 14 amino acids. The CDR3 protein is CSVPSGGRGTEAFF. In DNA form, the CDR3 reads TGCAGCGTACCCTCAGGGGGCCGGGGCACTGAAGCTTTCTTT. Together with reference TRBV29-1 and TRBJ1-1, the CDR3 gives the full variable domain: SAVISQKPSRDICQRGTSLTIQCQVDSQVTMMFWYRQQPGQSLTLIATANQGSEATYESGFVIDKFPISRPNLTFSTLTVSNMSPEDSSIYLCSVPSGGRGTEAFFGQGTRLTVV.

V is TRBV18 and J is TRBJ1-1; D may be TRBD1 (6 bases). V lost 3 bases, J lost 2 bases, and 10 bases lay in between. Per germline, CDR1 KGHSH and CDR2 LQKENI. The CDR3 covers 14 residues. DNA of the CDR3: TGTGCCAGCTCACCCAGGGGTATAAACACTGAAGCTTTCTTT. Translated, it gives CASSPRGINTEAFF.

V and J are TRBV19 and TRBJ2-7; TRBD1 might be the D (7 bases). CDR3 length: 15 amino acids. Germline V gene lookup returns CDR1 LNHDA and CDR2 SQIVND (reference sequence). Trimming shortened V by 0 bases and J by 5 bases, and 14 bases separated the two germline ends. This CDR3 is CASSIDGRGADEQYF. The CDR3 coding sequence is TGTGCCAGTAGTATAGACGGCAGGGGGGCCGACGAGCAGTACTTC.

CDR3 DNA: TGTGCCAGCAGCTTAGCCGGACAGGGAAGAAGCTATGGCTACACCTTC. It codes for CASSLAGQGRSYGYTF. The chain uses TRBV11-2 and TRBJ1-2; TRBD1 matches 8 bases. The CDR3 is made up of 16 amino acids. V shed 1 base and J 4 bases; nucleotides not matched to a gene: 8. The V gene's germline CDR1 is SGHAT and CDR2 FQNNGV.

This chain links TRBV7-9 with TRBJ2-5; D call uncertain. The CDR3 has 14 residues. Germline V CDR1 and CDR2: SEHNR, FQNEAQ (reference sequence). Trimming removed 2 bases at V and 3 bases at J, with 10 bases between. The CDR3 bases are TGTGCCAGCAGCTTATACGTAGTCGAAGAGACCCAGTACTTC. This sequence encodes CASSLYVVEETQYF.

The sample holds a few counts of this clone. The chain uses TRBV5-1 and TRBJ1-5; D uncertain. Trimming pared 5 bases from V and 0 bases from J, leaving 6 bases between. CDR3 size: 13 residues. The germline V gene encodes CDR1 SGHRS and CDR2 YFSETQ. The CDR3 nucleotides are TGCGCCAGCAGTACAGATAGCAATCAGCCCCAGCATTTT. Residues: CASSTDSNQPQHF.

The rearrangement links TRBV21-1 to TRBJ2-3; TRBD2 reflects the table's D call only, with no check against the DNA. TRBV21-1 is shown as a pseudogene. This CDR3 spans 16 amino acids. The CDR3 region is CASSKACLAGTDTQYF. CDR3 DNA: TGTGCCAGCAGCAAAGCCTGCCTAGCGGGCACAGATACGCAGTATTTT.

The chain combines TRBV19 with TRBJ2-1; 7 positions match TRBD1. Germline CDR1 is LNHDA and CDR2 is SQIVND (reference sequence). This CDR3 comprises 15 residues. The V gene end was trimmed by 4 bases and the J gene end by 6 bases; junction bases not matched to a gene: 9. Here the CDR3 reads CASSTGQQIPNEQFF. The CDR3 nucleotides read TGTGCCAGTAGTACGGGACAGCAGATCCCCAATGAGCAGTTCTTC.

The chain employs TRBV7-2 and TRBJ1-1, with unresolved D. The germline V and J ends were trimmed by 8 bases and 1 base, with 11 bases remaining between them. This CDR3 spans 13 amino acids. CDR1 SGHTA and CDR2 FQGNSA come from the germline V gene. This chain's CDR3 is CASRQSQNTEAFF. CDR3 in DNA: TGTGCCAGCCGACAATCTCAGAACACTGAAGCTTTCTTT.

The chain couples TRBV6-5 to TRBJ2-2; the D gene is possibly TRBD2 (5 bases). From germline, CDR1 is MNHEY and CDR2 SVGAGI. The CDR3 has 16 residues. Trimming took off 2 bases at V and 0 bases at J, with 10 bases between the two ends. The CDR3 nucleotides are TGTGCCAGCAGTTACCCGGCGGGTCCGAACACCGGGGAGCTGTTTTTT. Residues: CASSYPAGPNTGELFF.

The genes are TRBV27 and TRBJ1-4; TRBD1 agrees at 8 bases. Germline-derived CDR1 and CDR2 are MNHEY and SMNVEV (reference sequence). The CDR3 runs 12 residues. V trimming: 6 bases; J trimming: 6 bases; junction bases outside the gene matches: 0. The CDR3 reads CASRQGDEKLFF. CDR3 in DNA: TGTGCCAGCAGACAGGGGGATGAAAAACTGTTTTTT.